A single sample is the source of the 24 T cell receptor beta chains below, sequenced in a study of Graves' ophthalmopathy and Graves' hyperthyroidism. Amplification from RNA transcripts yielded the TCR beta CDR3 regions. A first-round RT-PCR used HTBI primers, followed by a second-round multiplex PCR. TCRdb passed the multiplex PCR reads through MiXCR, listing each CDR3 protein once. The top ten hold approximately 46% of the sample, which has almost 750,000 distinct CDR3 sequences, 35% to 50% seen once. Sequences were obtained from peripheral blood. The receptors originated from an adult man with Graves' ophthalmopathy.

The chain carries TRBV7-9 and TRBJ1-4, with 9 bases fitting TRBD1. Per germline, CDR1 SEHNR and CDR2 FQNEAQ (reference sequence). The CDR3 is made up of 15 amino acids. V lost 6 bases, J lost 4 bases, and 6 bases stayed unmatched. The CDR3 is CASSLQGAGNEKLFF. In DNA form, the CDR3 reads TGTGCCAGCAGTTTACAGGGGGCTGGTAATGAAAAACTGTTTTTT.

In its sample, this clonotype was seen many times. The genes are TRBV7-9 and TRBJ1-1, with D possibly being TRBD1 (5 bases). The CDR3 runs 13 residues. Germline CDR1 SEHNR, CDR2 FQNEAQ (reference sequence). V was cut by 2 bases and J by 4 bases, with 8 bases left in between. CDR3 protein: CASSLMGGTEAFF. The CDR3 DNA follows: TGTGCCAGCAGCTTAATGGGGGGCACTGAAGCTTTCTTT.

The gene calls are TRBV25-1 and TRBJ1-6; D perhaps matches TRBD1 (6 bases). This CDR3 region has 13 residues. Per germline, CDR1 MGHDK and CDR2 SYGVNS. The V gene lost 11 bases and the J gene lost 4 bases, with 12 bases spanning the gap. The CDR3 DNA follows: TGTGCCTGGGGTGGACAGTATAATTCACCCCTCCACTTT. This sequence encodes CAWGGQYNSPLHF.

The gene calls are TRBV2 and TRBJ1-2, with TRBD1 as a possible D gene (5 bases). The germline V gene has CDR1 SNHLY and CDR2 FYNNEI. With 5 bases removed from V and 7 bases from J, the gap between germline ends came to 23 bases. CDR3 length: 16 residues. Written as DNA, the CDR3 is TGTGCCAGCAGTTACGGGGGAGGTCAGGGAGTCCGTGGCTACACCTTC. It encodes CASSYGGGQGVRGYTF. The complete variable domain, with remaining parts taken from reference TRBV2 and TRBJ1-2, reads EPEVTQTPSHQVTQMGQEVILRCVPISNHLYFYWYRQILGQKVEFLVSFYNNEISEKSEIFDDQFSVERPDGSNFTLKIRSTKLEDSAMYFCASSYGGGQGVRGYTFGSGTRLTVV.

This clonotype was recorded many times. For the CDR3, the DNA is TGCAGCGTTGAAGTCCAGGACACTGAAGCTTTCTTT. Translated, it gives CSVEVQDTEAFF. The V gene is TRBV29-1, the J gene TRBJ1-1; D is unclear. Per germline, CDR1 SQVTM and CDR2 ANQGSEA. The ends were cut back, 1 base at V and 3 bases at J, with 6 bases in the middle. The CDR3 sequence is 12 residues long.

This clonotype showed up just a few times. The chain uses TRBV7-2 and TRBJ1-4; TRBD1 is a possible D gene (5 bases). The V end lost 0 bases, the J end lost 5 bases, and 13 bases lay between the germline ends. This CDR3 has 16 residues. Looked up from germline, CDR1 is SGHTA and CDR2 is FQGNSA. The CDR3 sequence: CASSLALTAQNEKLFF. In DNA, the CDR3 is TGTGCCAGCAGCTTAGCGCTGACAGCCCAGAATGAAAAACTGTTTTTT.

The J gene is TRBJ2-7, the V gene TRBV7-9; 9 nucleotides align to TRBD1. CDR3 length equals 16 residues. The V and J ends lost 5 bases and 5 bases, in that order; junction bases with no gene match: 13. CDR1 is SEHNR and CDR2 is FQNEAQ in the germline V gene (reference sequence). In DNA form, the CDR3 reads TGTGCCAGCAGCACACCTAAGGGACAGGGCTTCAACGAGCAGTACTTC. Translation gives CASSTPKGQGFNEQYF.

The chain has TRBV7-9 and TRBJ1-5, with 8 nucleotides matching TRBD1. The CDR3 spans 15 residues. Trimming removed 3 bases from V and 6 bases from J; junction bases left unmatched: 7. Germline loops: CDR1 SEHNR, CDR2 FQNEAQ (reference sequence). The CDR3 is CASSLETGVGQPQHF. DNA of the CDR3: TGTGCCAGCAGCTTGGAGACAGGGGTTGGTCAGCCCCAGCATTTT.

CDR3 coding DNA: TGCAGTCAGGACAGACATAGCTCCTACGAGCAGTACTTC. Its translation is CSQDRHSSYEQYF. The rearrangement uses TRBV20-1 and TRBJ2-7, with a weak D call TRBD1 (6 bases). The germline V gene encodes CDR1 DFQATT and CDR2 SNEGSKA (reference sequence). Trimming pared 8 bases from V and 0 bases from J, leaving 14 bases between. The CDR3 consists of 13 residues.

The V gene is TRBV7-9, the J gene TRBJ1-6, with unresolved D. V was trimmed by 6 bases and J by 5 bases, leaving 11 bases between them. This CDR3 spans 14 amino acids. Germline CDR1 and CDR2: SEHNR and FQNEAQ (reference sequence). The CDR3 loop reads CASRGLVNNSPLHF. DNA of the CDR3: TGTGCCAGCAGGGGGTTGGTGAATAATTCACCCCTCCACTTT.

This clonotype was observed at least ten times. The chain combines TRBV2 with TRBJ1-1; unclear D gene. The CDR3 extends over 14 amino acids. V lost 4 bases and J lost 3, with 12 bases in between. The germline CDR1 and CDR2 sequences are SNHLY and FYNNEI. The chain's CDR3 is CASSVAPGDTEAFF. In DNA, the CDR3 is TGTGCCAGCAGTGTAGCCCCAGGCGACACTGAAGCTTTCTTT.

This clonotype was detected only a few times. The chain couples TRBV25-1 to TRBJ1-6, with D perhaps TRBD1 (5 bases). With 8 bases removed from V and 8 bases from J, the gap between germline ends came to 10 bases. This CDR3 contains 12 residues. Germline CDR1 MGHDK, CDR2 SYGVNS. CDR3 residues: CASDDRYSPLHF. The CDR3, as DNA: TGTGCCAGCGACGACAGATATTCACCCCTCCACTTT.

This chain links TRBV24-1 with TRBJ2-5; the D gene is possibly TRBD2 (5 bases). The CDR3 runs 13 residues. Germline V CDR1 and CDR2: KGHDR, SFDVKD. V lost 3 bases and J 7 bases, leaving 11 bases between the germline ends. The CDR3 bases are TGTGCCACCAGTGATCCTGGACGGGGGACCCAGTACTTC. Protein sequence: CATSDPGRGTQYF.

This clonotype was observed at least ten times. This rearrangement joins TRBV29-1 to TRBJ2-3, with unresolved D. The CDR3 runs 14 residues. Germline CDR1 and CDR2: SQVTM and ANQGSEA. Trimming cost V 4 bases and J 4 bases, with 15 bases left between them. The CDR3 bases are TGCAGCGTTGTAGATGGGTCAGCCCCAGATACGCAGTATTTT. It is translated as CSVVDGSAPDTQYF.

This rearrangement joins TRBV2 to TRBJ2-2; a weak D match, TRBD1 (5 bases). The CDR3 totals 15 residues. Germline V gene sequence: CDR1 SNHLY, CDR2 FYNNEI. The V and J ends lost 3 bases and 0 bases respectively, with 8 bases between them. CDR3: CASSELTANTGELFF. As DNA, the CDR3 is TGTGCCAGCAGTGAGTTGACAGCGAACACCGGGGAGCTGTTTTTT.

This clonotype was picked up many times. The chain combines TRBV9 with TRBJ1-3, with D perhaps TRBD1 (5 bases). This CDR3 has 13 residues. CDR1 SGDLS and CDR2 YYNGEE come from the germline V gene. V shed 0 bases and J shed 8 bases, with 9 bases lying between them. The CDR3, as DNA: TGTGCCAGCAGCGTAGGACAGATTGACACCATATATTTT. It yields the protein CASSVGQIDTIYF.

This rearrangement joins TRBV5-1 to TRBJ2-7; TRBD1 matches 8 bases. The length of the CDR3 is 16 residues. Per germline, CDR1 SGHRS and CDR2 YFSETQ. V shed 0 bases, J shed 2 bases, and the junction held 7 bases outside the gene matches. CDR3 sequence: CASSLGGDRRPYEQYF. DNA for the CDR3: TGCGCCAGCAGCTTGGGGGGGGACAGGAGACCCTACGAGCAGTACTTC.

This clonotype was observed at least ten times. The CDR3 region is CAIKRGQGDNSPLHF. The CDR3 DNA sequence: TGTGCCATCAAACGGGGACAGGGGGATAATTCACCCCTCCACTTT. This chain joins TRBV10-3 and TRBJ1-6; 11 nucleotides line up with TRBD1. J was trimmed by 5 bases and V by 7 bases; bases with no gene match: 4. Per the germline V gene, CDR1 is ENHRY and CDR2 is SYGVKD. The CDR3 is made up of 15 amino acids.

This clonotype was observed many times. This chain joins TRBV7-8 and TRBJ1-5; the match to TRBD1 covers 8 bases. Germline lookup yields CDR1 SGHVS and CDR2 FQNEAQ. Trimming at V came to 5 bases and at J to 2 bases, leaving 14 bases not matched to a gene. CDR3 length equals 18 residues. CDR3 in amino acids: CASSRRQGRVIGNQPQHF. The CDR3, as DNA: TGTGCCAGCAGCCGCCGACAGGGGAGGGTAATAGGCAATCAGCCCCAGCATTTT.

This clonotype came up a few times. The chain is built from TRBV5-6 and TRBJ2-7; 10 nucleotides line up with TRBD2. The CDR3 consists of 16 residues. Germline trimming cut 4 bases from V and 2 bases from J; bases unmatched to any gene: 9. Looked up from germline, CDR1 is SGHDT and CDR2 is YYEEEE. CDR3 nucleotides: TGTGCCAGCAGCCTACAGGGACTAGCGAACACCTACGAGCAGTACTTC. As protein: CASSLQGLANTYEQYF.

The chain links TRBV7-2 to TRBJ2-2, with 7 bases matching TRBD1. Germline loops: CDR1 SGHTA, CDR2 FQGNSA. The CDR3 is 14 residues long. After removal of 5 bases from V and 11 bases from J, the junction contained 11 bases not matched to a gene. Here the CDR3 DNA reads TGTGCCAGCAGCCAGGGGGTGGAGACGGGCGAGCTGTTTTTT. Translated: CASSQGVETGELFF.

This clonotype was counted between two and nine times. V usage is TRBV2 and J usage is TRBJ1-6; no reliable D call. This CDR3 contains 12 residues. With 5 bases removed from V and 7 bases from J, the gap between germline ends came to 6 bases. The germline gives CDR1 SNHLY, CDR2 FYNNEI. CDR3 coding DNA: TGTGCCAGCAGTTTTGTGAATTCACCCCTCCACTTT. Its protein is CASSFVNSPLHF.

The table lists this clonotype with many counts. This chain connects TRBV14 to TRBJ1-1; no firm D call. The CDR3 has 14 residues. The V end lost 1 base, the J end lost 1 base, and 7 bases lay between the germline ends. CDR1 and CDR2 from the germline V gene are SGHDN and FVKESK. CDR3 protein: CASSQVGRNTEAFF. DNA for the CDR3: TGTGCCAGCAGCCAAGTGGGGAGGAACACTGAAGCTTTCTTT.

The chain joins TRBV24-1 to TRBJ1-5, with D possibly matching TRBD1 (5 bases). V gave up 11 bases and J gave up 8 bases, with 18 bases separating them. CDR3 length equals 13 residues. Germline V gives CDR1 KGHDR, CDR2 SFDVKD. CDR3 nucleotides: TGTGCCAGCTCACCACGGGAAGGGGAGCCCCAGCATTTT. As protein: CASSPREGEPQHF.